This TCR beta chain derives from a study of blood T cell repertoires in COVID-19. At the level of the study: Symptom resolution, clearance, or two negative PCRs marked the recovered donors of Cohort 3. The United States, Italy and Spain supplied acute and convalescent COVID-19 samples.

Trimming took 7 bases from V and 1 from J, leaving 13 bases between them. The germline CDR1 and CDR2 sequences are LNHDA and SQIVND (reference sequence). CDR3 size: 14 residues. Methods used by the authors: Counts of nucleated cells, estimated from reference gene primer amplification, were obtained. The data were produced by immunoSEQ multiplex PCR, yet TCRdb's version contains in-frame clones alone and is incomplete. Clonal size and the V and J genes are those of that table, whereas D and trimming came from the DNA. Among under 150,000 clones listed, about 80% were seen once. Donors were grouped by their self-reported clinical history.

The sequence came from a man aged 50-60 years in a cohort exposed to, infected with or recovered from COVID-19 (not recorded which). The chain links TRBV19 to TRBJ1-2; tentatively, D is TRBD1 (6 bases). Sequenced: PBMCs or T cells enriched from blood (not recorded which). This CDR3 is CASIPDSYNYGYTF. CDR3 DNA sequence: TGTGCCAGTATCCCGGACAGCTATAACTATGGCTACACCTTC.